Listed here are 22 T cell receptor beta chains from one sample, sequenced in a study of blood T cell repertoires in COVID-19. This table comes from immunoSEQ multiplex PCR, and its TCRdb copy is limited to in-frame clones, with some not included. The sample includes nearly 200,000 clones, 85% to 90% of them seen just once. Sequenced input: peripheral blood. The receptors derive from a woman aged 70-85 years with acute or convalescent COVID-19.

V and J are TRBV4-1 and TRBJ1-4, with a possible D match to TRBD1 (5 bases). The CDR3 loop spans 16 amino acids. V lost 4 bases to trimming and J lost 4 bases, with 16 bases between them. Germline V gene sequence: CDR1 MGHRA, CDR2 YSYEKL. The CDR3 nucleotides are TGCGCCAGCAGCCTGCTAGTCGTCAGGGTTAATGAAAAACTGTTTTTT. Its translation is CASSLLVVRVNEKLFF.

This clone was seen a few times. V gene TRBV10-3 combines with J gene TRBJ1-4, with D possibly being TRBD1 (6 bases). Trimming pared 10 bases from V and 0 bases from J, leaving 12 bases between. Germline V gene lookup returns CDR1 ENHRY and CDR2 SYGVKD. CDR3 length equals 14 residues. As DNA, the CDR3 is TGTGCCACAGGACAGACTGCAACTAATGAAAAACTGTTTTTT. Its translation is CATGQTATNEKLFF.

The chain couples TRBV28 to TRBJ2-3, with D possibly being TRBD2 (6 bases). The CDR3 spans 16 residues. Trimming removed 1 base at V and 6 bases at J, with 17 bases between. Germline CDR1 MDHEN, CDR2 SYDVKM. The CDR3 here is CASSLYGGRSMDTQYF. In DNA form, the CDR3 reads TGTGCCAGCAGTTTATACGGGGGTAGGAGTATGGATACGCAGTATTTT.

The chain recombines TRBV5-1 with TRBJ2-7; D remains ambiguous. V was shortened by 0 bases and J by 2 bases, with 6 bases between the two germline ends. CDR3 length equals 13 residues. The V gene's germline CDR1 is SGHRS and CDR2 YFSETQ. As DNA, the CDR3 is TGCGCCAGCAGCTTGGTCCCCACCTACGAGCAGTACTTC. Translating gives CASSLVPTYEQYF.

The CDR3 DNA reads TGTGCCAGCAGCGGTGGGAGAGCGGGGACTGAAGCTTTCTTT. Its protein product is CASSGGRAGTEAFF. V usage is TRBV6-5 and J usage is TRBJ1-1, with D uncertain. Trimming removed 6 bases at V and 5 bases at J, with 16 bases between. Germline loops: CDR1 MNHEY, CDR2 SVGAGI. This CDR3 spans 14 amino acids.

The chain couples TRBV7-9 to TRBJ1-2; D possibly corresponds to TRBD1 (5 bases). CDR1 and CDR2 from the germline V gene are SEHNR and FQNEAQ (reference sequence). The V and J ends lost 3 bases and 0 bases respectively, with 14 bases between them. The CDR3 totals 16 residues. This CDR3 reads CASSLGGPRANYGYTF. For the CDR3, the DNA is TGTGCCAGCAGCTTGGGGGGACCCAGGGCTAACTATGGCTACACCTTC.

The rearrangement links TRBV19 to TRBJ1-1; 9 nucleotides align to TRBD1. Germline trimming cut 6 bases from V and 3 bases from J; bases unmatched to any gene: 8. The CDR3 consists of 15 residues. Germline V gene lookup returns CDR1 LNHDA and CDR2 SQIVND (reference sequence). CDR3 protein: CASRLQGAAHTEAFF. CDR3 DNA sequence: TGTGCCAGTAGACTACAGGGGGCTGCTCACACTGAAGCTTTCTTT.

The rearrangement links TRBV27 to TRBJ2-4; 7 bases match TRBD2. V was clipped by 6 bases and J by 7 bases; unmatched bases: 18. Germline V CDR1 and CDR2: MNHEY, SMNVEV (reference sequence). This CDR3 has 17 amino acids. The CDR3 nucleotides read TGTGCCAGCAGCCCCTCTGCGGGAGCACCCCGAAAGAACATTCAGTACTTC. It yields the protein CASSPSAGAPRKNIQYF.

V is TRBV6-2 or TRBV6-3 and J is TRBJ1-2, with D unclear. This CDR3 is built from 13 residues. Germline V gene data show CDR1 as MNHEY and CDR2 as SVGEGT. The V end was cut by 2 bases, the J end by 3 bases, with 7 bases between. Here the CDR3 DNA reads TGTGCCAGCAGTTACGTGGCAGACTATGGCTACACCTTC. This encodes CASSYVADYGYTF.

For the CDR3, the DNA is TGTGCCAGCAGTTCACAGGGTAGGACTAGCTCCGGGGCCAACGTCCTGACTTTC. Translation: CASSSQGRTSSGANVLTF. The chain joins TRBV28 to TRBJ2-6; 8 bases match TRBD2. The junction had 12 bases not matched to a gene; V was cut back by 4 bases and J by 4 bases. The CDR3 has 18 residues. Germline lookup yields CDR1 MDHEN and CDR2 SYDVKM.

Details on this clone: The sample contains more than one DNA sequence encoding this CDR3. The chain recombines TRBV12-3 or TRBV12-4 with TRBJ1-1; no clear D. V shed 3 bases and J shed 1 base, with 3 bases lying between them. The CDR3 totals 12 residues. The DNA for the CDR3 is TGTGCCAGCAGTTTTCGGAACACTGAAGCTTTCTTT. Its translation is CASSFRNTEAFF.

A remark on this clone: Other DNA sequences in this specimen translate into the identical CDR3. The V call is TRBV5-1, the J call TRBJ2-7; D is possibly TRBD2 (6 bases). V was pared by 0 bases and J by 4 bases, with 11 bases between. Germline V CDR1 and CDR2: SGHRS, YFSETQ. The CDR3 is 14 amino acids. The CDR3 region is CASSLGRGSYEQYF. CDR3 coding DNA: TGCGCCAGCAGCTTGGGGAGGGGATCGTACGAGCAGTACTTC.

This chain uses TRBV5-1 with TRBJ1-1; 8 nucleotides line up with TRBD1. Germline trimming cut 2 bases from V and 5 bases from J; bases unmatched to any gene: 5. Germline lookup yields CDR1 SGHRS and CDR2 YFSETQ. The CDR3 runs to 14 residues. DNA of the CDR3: TGCGCCAGCAGCTTCACAGGGGGTTTAACTGAAGCTTTCTTT. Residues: CASSFTGGLTEAFF. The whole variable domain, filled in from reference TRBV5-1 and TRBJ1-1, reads KAGVTQTPRYLIKTRGQQVTLSCSPISGHRSVSWYQQTPGQGLQFLFEYFSETQRNKGNFPGRFSGRQFSNSRSEMNVSTLELGDSALYLCASSFTGGLTEAFFGQGTRLTVV.

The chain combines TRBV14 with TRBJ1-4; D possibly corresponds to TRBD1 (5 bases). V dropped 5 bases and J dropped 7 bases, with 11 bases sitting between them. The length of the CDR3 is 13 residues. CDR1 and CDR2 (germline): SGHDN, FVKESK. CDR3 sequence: CASSFGRGEKLFF. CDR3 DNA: TGTGCCAGCAGCTTCGGTAGGGGTGAAAAACTGTTTTTT.

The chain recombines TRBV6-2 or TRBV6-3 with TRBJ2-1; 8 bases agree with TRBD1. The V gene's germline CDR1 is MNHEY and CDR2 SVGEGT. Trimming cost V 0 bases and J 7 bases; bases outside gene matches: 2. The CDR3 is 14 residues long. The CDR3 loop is CASSYSTGGNEQFF. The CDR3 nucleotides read TGTGCCAGCAGTTACTCTACAGGGGGAAATGAGCAGTTCTTC.

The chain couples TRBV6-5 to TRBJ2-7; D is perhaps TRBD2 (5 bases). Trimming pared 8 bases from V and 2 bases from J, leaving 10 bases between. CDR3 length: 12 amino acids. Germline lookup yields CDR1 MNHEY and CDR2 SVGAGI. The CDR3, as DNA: TGTGCCAGCTTAGGGAGAGCCTACGAGCAGTACTTC. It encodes CASLGRAYEQYF.

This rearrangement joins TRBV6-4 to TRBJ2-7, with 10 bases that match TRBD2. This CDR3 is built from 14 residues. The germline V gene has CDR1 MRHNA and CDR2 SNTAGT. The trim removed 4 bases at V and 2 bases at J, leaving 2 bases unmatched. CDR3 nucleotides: TGTGCCAGCAGTGTTCTAGCGGGGGCCTACGAGCAGTACTTC. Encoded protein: CASSVLAGAYEQYF.

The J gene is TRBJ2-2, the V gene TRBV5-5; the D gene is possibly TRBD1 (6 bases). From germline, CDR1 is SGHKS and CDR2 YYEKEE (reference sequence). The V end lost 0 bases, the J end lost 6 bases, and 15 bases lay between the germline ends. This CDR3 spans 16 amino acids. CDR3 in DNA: TGTGCCAGCAGCTTGGCCAGGGGCCTGGGCGCCGGGGAGCTGTTTTTT. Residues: CASSLARGLGAGELFF. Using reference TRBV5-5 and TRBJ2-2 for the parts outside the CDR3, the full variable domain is DAGVTQSPTHLIKTRGQQVTLRCSPISGHKSVSWYQQVLGQGPQFIFQYYEKEERGRGNFPDRFSARQFPNYSSELNVNALLLGDSALYLCASSLARGLGAGELFFGEGSRLTVL.

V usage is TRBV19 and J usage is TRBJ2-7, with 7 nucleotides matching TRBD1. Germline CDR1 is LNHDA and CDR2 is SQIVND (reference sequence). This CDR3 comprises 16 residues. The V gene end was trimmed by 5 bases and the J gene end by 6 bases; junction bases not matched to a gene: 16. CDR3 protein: CASSHILRTGGAEQYF. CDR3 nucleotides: TGTGCCAGTAGTCATATTTTAAGGACAGGTGGCGCCGAGCAGTACTTC.

This CDR3 reads CASTQRLSGRSGYEQYF. CDR3 DNA sequence: TGTGCCAGCACCCAGAGGTTGAGCGGGAGGTCAGGGTACGAGCAGTACTTC. V gene TRBV7-8 combines with J gene TRBJ2-7; TRBD2 matches at 9 bases. Trimming at V came to 7 bases and at J to 4 bases, leaving 17 bases not matched to a gene. Germline V CDR1 and CDR2: SGHVS, FQNEAQ. This CDR3 spans 17 amino acids.

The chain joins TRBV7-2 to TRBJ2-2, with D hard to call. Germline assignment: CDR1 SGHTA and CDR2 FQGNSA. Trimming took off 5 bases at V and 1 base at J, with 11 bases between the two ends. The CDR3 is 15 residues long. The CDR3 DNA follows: TGTGCCAGCAGCCCAGACATACGGAACACCGGGGAGCTGTTTTTT. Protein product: CASSPDIRNTGELFF.

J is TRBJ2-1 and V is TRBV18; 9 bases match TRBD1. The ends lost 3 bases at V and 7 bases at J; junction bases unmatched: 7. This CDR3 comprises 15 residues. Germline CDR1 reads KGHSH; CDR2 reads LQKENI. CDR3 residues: CASSPYSGQGNEQFF. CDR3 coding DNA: TGTGCCAGCTCACCCTACTCGGGACAGGGAAATGAGCAGTTCTTC.